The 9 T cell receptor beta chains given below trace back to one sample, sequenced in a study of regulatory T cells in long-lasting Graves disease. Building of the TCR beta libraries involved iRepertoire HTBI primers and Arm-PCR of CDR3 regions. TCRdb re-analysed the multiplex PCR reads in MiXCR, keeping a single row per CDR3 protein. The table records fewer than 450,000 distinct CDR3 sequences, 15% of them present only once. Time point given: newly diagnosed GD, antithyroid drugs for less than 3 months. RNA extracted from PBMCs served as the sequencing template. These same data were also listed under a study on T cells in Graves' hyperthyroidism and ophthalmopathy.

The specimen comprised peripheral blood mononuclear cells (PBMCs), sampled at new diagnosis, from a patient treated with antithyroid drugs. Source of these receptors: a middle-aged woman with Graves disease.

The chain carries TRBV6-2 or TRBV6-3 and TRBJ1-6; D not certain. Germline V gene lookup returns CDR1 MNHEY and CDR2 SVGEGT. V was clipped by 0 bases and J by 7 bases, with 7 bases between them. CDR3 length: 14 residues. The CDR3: CASSYSPGNSPLHF. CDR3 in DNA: TGTGCCAGCAGTTACTCGCCGGGGAATTCACCCCTCCACTTT.

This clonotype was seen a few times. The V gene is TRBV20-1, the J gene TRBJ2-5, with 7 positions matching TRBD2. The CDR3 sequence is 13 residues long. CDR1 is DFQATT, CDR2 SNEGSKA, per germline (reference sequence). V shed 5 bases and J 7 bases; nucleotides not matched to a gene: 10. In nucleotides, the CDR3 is TGCAGTGCTCCCCGGGAGGCCCGGGGGACCCAGTACTTC. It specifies CSAPREARGTQYF.

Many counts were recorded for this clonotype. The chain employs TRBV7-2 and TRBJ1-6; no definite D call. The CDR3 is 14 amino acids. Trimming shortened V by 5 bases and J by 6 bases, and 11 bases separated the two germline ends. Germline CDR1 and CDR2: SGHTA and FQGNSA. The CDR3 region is CASSPLVGNSPLHF. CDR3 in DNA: TGTGCCAGCAGCCCACTGGTGGGTAATTCACCCCTCCACTTT.

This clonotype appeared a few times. For the CDR3, the DNA is TGTGCCAGCAGTTTCCGGGGCTCCCCGGGAGGGAACACTGAAGCTTTCTTT. Its protein product is CASSFRGSPGGNTEAFF. The chain joins TRBV12-3 or TRBV12-4 to TRBJ1-1; D perhaps matches TRBD1 (5 bases). CDR3 length: 17 residues. The V end was cut by 3 bases, the J end by 1 base, with 18 bases between.

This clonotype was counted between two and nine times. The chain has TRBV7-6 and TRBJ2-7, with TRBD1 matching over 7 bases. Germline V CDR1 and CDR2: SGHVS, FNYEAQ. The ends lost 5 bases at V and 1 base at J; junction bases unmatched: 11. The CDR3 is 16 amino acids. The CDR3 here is CASSTHRGPFSYEQYF. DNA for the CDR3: TGTGCCAGCAGCACACACAGGGGCCCCTTTTCCTACGAGCAGTACTTC.

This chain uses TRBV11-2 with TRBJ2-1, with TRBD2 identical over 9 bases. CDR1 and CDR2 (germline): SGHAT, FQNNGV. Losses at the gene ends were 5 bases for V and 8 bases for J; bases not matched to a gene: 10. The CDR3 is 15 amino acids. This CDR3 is CASSTIAGVSDEQFF. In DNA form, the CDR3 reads TGTGCCAGCAGCACTATAGCGGGAGTAAGTGATGAGCAGTTCTTC. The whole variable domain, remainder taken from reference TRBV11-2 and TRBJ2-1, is EAGVAQSPRYKIIEKRQSVAFWCNPISGHATLYWYQQILGQGPKLLIQFQNNGVVDDSQLPKDRFSAERLKGVDSTLKIQPAKLEDSAVYLCASSTIAGVSDEQFFGPGTRLTVL.

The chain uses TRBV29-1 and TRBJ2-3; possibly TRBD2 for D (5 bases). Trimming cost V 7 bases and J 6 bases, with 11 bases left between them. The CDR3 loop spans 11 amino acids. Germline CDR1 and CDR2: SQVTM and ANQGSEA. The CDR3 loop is CSARRVDTQYF. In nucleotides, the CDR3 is TGCAGCGCCCGGCGGGTGGATACGCAGTATTTT.

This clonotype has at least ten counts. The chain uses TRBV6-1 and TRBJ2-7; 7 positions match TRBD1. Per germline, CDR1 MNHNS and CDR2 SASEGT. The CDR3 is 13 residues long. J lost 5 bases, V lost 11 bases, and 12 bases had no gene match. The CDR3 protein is CASAGGQGHEQYF. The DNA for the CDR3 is TGTGCCTCAGCAGGGGGTCAAGGGCACGAGCAGTACTTC.

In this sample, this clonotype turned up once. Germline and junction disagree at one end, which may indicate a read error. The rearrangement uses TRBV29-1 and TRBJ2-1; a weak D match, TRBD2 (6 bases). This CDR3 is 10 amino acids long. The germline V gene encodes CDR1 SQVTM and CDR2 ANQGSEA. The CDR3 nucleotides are TGCAGCGTTGAATGGGGAGGTAGGCTCTTC. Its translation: CSVEWGGRLF.